The 30 T cell receptor beta chains below were found in one sample sequenced in a study of blood T cell repertoires in COVID-19. Clones were read by immunoSEQ multiplex PCR, and TCRdb kept only the in-frame ones, dropping some. The sample includes some 140,000 clones, 70% to 85% of them seen just once. Specimen: PBMCs or T cells enriched from blood (not recorded which). These receptors all stem from a man aged 50 or older who had recovered from COVID-19.

The chain carries TRBV10-3 and TRBJ1-2; 7 bases match TRBD1. The CDR3 runs 15 residues. The ends lost 3 bases at V and 2 bases at J; junction bases unmatched: 6. CDR1 and CDR2 (germline): ENHRY, SYGVKD. The CDR3, as DNA: TGTGCCATCAGTGAAGGGGCAGGGGGGAACTATGGCTACACCTTC. It yields the protein CAISEGAGGNYGYTF.

The chain couples TRBV27 to TRBJ1-1; 7 bases are shared with TRBD1. CDR1 and CDR2 (germline): MNHEY, SMNVEV (reference sequence). V was clipped by 3 bases and J by 0 bases; unmatched bases: 4. This CDR3 comprises 15 residues. CDR3 bases: TGTGCCAGCAGTTTTGGGACAGCCTTGAACACTGAAGCTTTCTTT. Translation gives CASSFGTALNTEAFF.

This clone was observed a single time. The CDR3 bases are TGCGCCAGCAGCCAAGTTCAAGCGGGGGGGCGAAGGTCCTACGAGCAGTACTTC. Amino acid sequence: CASSQVQAGGRRSYEQYF. The chain combines TRBV4-1 with TRBJ2-7; TRBD2 agrees at 10 bases. CDR3 length equals 18 residues. V dropped 1 base and J dropped 1; count of bases not matched to a gene: 10. Germline V gene sequence: CDR1 MGHRA, CDR2 YSYEKL.

The chain couples TRBV27 to TRBJ2-7; TRBD1 agrees at 8 bases. This CDR3 region has 13 residues. With 6 bases clipped from V and 3 bases from J, the junction kept 4 bases outside the gene matches. Per germline, CDR1 MNHEY and CDR2 SMNVEV (reference sequence). DNA of the CDR3: TGTGCCAGCAGAACACAGGGGGGCTACGAGCAGTACTTC. Its protein product is CASRTQGGYEQYF.

The rearrangement links TRBV18 to TRBJ2-7; 7 positions match TRBD1. The CDR3 spans 13 residues. CDR1 KGHSH and CDR2 LQKENI come from the germline V gene. V trimming: 3 bases; J trimming: 2 bases; junction bases outside the gene matches: 1. The CDR3 nucleotides read TGTGCCAGCTCACCGACAGGGCCCTACGAGCAGTACTTC. Protein sequence: CASSPTGPYEQYF. Looking up the rest from reference TRBV18 and TRBJ2-7 gives the full variable domain: NAGVMQNPRHLVRRRGQEARLRCSPMKGHSHVYWYRQLPEEGLKFMVYLQKENIIDESGMPKERFSAEFPKEGPSILRIQQVVRGDSAAYFCASSPTGPYEQYFGPGTRLTVT.

This rearrangement joins TRBV7-2 to TRBJ2-5; 7 positions match TRBD1. This CDR3 is 14 amino acids long. The trim removed 5 bases at V and 2 bases at J, leaving 5 bases unmatched. Germline CDR1 reads SGHTA; CDR2 reads FQGNSA. The CDR3 DNA is TGTGCCAGCAGCCCGGGACAGCGTCAAGAGACCCAGTACTTC. It is translated as CASSPGQRQETQYF. The variable domain in full, with the rest retrieved from reference TRBV7-2 and TRBJ2-5, is GAGVSQSPSNKVTEKGKDVELRCDPISGHTALYWYRQSLGQGLEFLIYFQGNSAPDKSGLPSDRFSAERTGGSVSTLTIQRTQQEDSAVYLCASSPGQRQETQYFGPGTRLLVL.

The chain links TRBV12-3 or TRBV12-4 to TRBJ2-5; TRBD1 matches 9 bases. Trimming took 7 bases from V and 3 from J; bases not matched to a gene: 3. The CDR3 spans 13 residues. CDR3 region: CASKTGGEETQYF. The CDR3 DNA is TGTGCCAGCAAGACAGGGGGGGAAGAGACCCAGTACTTC.

The CDR3 DNA sequence: TGTGCCAGCAGCTCGTGGGGGGGGAACACAGATACGCAGTATTTT. Amino acids: CASSSWGGNTDTQYF. The chain employs TRBV11-2 and TRBJ2-3, with 7 bases aligning to TRBD2. Germline CDR1 and CDR2: SGHAT and FQNNGV. V lost 4 bases to trimming and J lost 2 bases; unmatched junction nucleotides: 6. The CDR3 loop spans 15 amino acids.

This chain joins TRBV27 and TRBJ1-6, with 8 bases lining up with TRBD1. With 7 bases clipped from V and 10 bases from J, the junction kept 6 bases outside the gene matches. CDR1 and CDR2 (germline): MNHEY, SMNVEV (reference sequence). This CDR3 contains 13 residues. The CDR3 nucleotides read TGTGCCAGCACCGTACAGGGGGGGTCACCCCTCCACTTT. This gives the protein CASTVQGGSPLHF.

This clone was recorded only once. The rearrangement joins TRBV5-1 to TRBJ2-3; 9 bases align to TRBD2. Germline-derived CDR1 and CDR2 are SGHRS and YFSETQ. This CDR3 is built from 14 residues. V lost 6 bases to trimming and J lost 0 bases; unmatched junction nucleotides: 2. CDR3 amino acids: CASKLAGSTDTQYF. In DNA, the CDR3 is TGCGCCAGCAAGCTAGCGGGGAGCACAGATACGCAGTATTTT.

The V call is TRBV12-3 or TRBV12-4, the J call TRBJ1-2; 7 bases are shared with TRBD1. The length of the CDR3 is 12 residues. With V trimmed by 10 bases and J by 2 bases, 4 bases remained unmatched. DNA for the CDR3: TGTGCCACCCCGACAGGGAACTATGGCTACACCTTC. Encoded protein: CATPTGNYGYTF.

This clone is a singleton in its sample. This chain joins TRBV5-6 and TRBJ2-5; 9 bases line up with TRBD1. Trimming cost V 2 bases and J 4 bases; bases outside gene matches: 6. The CDR3 contains 15 residues. Germline assignment: CDR1 SGHDT and CDR2 YYEEEE. CDR3 in DNA: TGTGCCAGCAGCTTCTCCGGGGGACAGGGAGAGACCCAGTACTTC. It encodes CASSFSGGQGETQYF.

This sequence joins TRBV6-4 and TRBJ2-1; 10 positions match TRBD1. This CDR3 has 15 residues. Germline V gene data show CDR1 as MRHNA and CDR2 as SNTAGT. With 5 bases clipped from V and 8 bases from J, the junction kept 9 bases outside the gene matches. CDR3 nucleotide sequence: TGTGCCAGCAGTTCCGGGACAGGGGAGGTCGATGAGCAGTTCTTC. It encodes CASSSGTGEVDEQFF.

This clone has only a few counts. The chain uses TRBV9 and TRBJ1-4; TRBD1 matches 7 bases. Losses at the gene ends were 3 bases for V and 1 base for J; bases not matched to a gene: 3. This CDR3 has 15 amino acids. Germline V gives CDR1 SGDLS, CDR2 YYNGEE. CDR3 in amino acids: CASSAGGGTNEKLFF. The CDR3 DNA sequence: TGTGCCAGCAGCGCAGGGGGTGGAACTAATGAAAAACTGTTTTTT.

The rearrangement uses TRBV27 and TRBJ2-3, with 9 bases matching TRBD1. This CDR3 is 16 amino acids long. Germline V CDR1 and CDR2: MNHEY, SMNVEV (reference sequence). Trimming took 7 bases from V and 0 from J; bases not matched to a gene: 8. CDR3 bases: TGTGCCAGCAATTCTAACAGGGGGCTAAGCACAGATACGCAGTATTTT. Its protein is CASNSNRGLSTDTQYF.

The chain combines TRBV5-6 with TRBJ1-6; no clear D. The germline V gene has CDR1 SGHDT and CDR2 YYEEEE. Trimming pared 3 bases from V and 7 bases from J, leaving 14 bases between. The CDR3 has 15 residues. The CDR3 protein is CASSYSGDLNSPLHF. The CDR3 DNA is TGTGCCAGCAGCTATTCGGGAGACTTAAATTCACCCCTCCACTTT.

This chain links TRBV10-3 with TRBJ2-7, with 9 positions matching TRBD1. V lost 6 bases to trimming and J lost 3 bases; unmatched junction nucleotides: 6. CDR1 and CDR2 (germline): ENHRY, SYGVKD. The CDR3 spans 14 residues. The CDR3 nucleotides are TGTGCCATCAGGCCGGGACAGGGAGACTACGAGCAGTACTTC. Protein: CAIRPGQGDYEQYF.

V is TRBV28 and J is TRBJ2-7; TRBD1 agrees at 8 bases. V dropped 6 bases and J dropped 10; count of bases not matched to a gene: 5. Germline values: CDR1 MDHEN, CDR2 SYDVKM. This CDR3 spans 11 amino acids. The CDR3 nucleotides read TGTGCCAGCAGGTCTCAGGGGGCACAGTACTTC. Residues: CASRSQGAQYF. The complete variable domain, with remaining parts taken from reference TRBV28 and TRBJ2-7, reads DVKVTQSSRYLVKRTGEKVFLECVQDMDHENMFWYRQDPGLGLRLIYFSYDVKMKEKGDIPEGYSVSREKKERFSLILESASTNQTSMYLCASRSQGAQYFGPGTRLTVT.

This clone showed up many times. V usage is TRBV6-2 or TRBV6-3 and J usage is TRBJ1-5; tentatively, D is TRBD1 (6 bases). Trimming shortened V by 0 bases and J by 5 bases, and 11 bases separated the two germline ends. The CDR3 covers 15 residues. Germline values: CDR1 MNHEY, CDR2 SVGEGT. The CDR3 sequence: CASSYSGGGYQPQHF. The CDR3 nucleotides are TGTGCCAGCAGTTACTCTGGCGGGGGCTATCAGCCCCAGCATTTT.

CDR3 region: CASSVGGPAYEQYF. Written as DNA, the CDR3 is TGTGCCAGCAGCGTAGGAGGGCCTGCCTACGAGCAGTACTTC. V gene TRBV9 combines with J gene TRBJ2-7; perhaps TRBD2 as D (5 bases). Germline lookup yields CDR1 SGDLS and CDR2 YYNGEE. The CDR3 covers 14 residues. V gave up 0 bases and J gave up 2 bases, with 9 bases separating them.

The rearrangement joins TRBV7-9 to TRBJ2-7; 7 nucleotides align to TRBD1. The junction had 7 bases not matched to a gene; V was cut back by 8 bases and J by 3 bases. Germline-derived CDR1 and CDR2 are SEHNR and FQNEAQ (reference sequence). The CDR3 is 13 residues long. CDR3 coding DNA: TGTGCCAGCTTGGGTGCAGGGGGCTACGAGCAGTACTTC. It yields the protein CASLGAGGYEQYF.

This rearrangement joins TRBV29-1 to TRBJ2-5, with unresolved D. There are 13 residues in the CDR3. Germline assignment: CDR1 SQVTM and CDR2 ANQGSEA. Deletions cut 4 bases from V and 3 bases from J, with 12 bases between. The CDR3 nucleotides read TGCAGCGTTGCCTTGAGACAAAAAGAGACCCAGTACTTC. This translates into CSVALRQKETQYF.

This clone turned up a few times. V usage is TRBV23-1 and J usage is TRBJ2-7, with TRBD1 matching over 10 bases. TRBV23-1 is annotated as an ORF whose role is uncertain. The CDR3 has 20 residues. V trimming: 4 bases; J trimming: 0 bases; junction bases outside the gene matches: 18. Here the CDR3 DNA reads TGCGCCAGCAGTCCCGACGAAGACAGGGGGCTGTTTAAAAACTCCTACGAGCAGTACTTC. Translated, it gives CASSPDEDRGLFKNSYEQYF.

The chain employs TRBV5-5 and TRBJ2-3, with 11 bases fitting TRBD2. J gave up 3 bases and V 2 bases, and 2 bases lay outside the gene matches. CDR3 length: 15 amino acids. Germline lookup yields CDR1 SGHKS and CDR2 YYEKEE (reference sequence). The CDR3 DNA sequence: TGTGCCAGCAGCTTTAGCGGGGGGGAAACAGATACGCAGTATTTT. Protein sequence: CASSFSGGETDTQYF.

The chain joins TRBV12-5 to TRBJ1-5, with 7 bases that match TRBD1. The CDR3 has 15 amino acids. Per germline, CDR1 LGHNT and CDR2 FRNRAP. V lost 6 bases and J lost 5; bases outside the gene matches: 10. The CDR3 DNA reads as TGTGCTAGTGGACCCTCAGGGGGTGTAGATCAGCCCCAGCATTTT. Protein sequence: CASGPSGGVDQPQHF. The entire variable domain, with the rest obtained from reference TRBV12-5 and TRBJ1-5, is as follows: DARVTQTPRHKVTEMGQEVTMRCQPILGHNTVFWYRQTMMQGLELLAYFRNRAPLDDSGMPKDRFSAEMPDATLATLKIQPSEPRDSAVYFCASGPSGGVDQPQHFGDGTRLSIL.

This clone was detected a few times. The CDR3 DNA reads as TGTGCCACCAGTGACCCGGGACAGGGGGCCTACGAGCAGTACTTC. Translated: CATSDPGQGAYEQYF. The chain couples TRBV24-1 to TRBJ2-7; TRBD1 matches 11 bases. CDR3 length: 15 amino acids. The germline gives CDR1 KGHDR, CDR2 SFDVKD. The trim removed 4 bases at V and 2 bases at J, leaving 3 bases unmatched.

The chain links TRBV6-4 to TRBJ2-5; 8 bases align to TRBD1. The CDR3 has 15 amino acids. V was clipped by 6 bases and J by 2 bases; unmatched bases: 8. CDR1 and CDR2 (germline): MRHNA, SNTAGT. The CDR3 is CASSPAGGQQETQYF. CDR3 nucleotides: TGTGCCAGCAGCCCCGCAGGGGGCCAACAAGAGACCCAGTACTTC.

V gene TRBV27 combines with J gene TRBJ2-3; TRBD1 matches at 7 bases. Germline values: CDR1 MNHEY, CDR2 SMNVEV (reference sequence). The CDR3 loop spans 15 amino acids. Losses at the gene ends were 2 bases for V and 5 bases for J; bases not matched to a gene: 7. This CDR3 reads CASSLTRQGGDTQYF. CDR3 in DNA: TGTGCCAGCAGTTTAACCAGACAGGGCGGAGATACGCAGTATTTT.

For this clone: Other DNA sequences of this sample code for an identical CDR3. The rearrangement links TRBV5-1 to TRBJ2-3; D remains unclear. Per the germline V gene, CDR1 is SGHRS and CDR2 is YFSETQ. The length of the CDR3 is 15 residues. Trimming removed 0 bases from V and 0 bases from J, with 8 bases in between. CDR3 region: CASSLAAASTDTQYF. The CDR3 DNA follows: TGCGCCAGCAGCTTGGCGGCAGCGAGCACAGATACGCAGTATTTT.

V is TRBV18 and J is TRBJ2-7; 8 nucleotides line up with TRBD2. V was pared by 4 bases and J by 1 base, with 9 bases of the junction left unmatched. From germline, CDR1 is KGHSH and CDR2 LQKENI. CDR3 length: 16 amino acids. CDR3 in amino acids: CASSRGSGGYSYEQYF. The CDR3, as DNA: TGTGCCAGCTCACGGGGGAGCGGGGGCTATTCCTACGAGCAGTACTTC.